This T cell receptor beta chain was identified in a study of T cells after yellow fever vaccination (dated by TCRdb to about 2019). Regarding the complete study: Libraries from fractions with low cell numbers were prepared with the SMART-Seq v4 Ultra Low Input RNA kit. Bulk TCR alpha and beta repertoires were sequenced longitudinally to track T-cell clones before and after primary and booster YFV17D yellow fever vaccination. Two healthy male donors, one aged 18 to 29 and one aged 30 to 40 years, made up the cohort. Blood was drawn at multiple timepoints before and after primary and secondary immunization, with bulk PBMC replicates and cell subsets isolated.

This clonotype was seen once. Its antigen is still unknown. No base quality values were provided; no much bigger clone lies one nucleotide off. V is shortened by 4 bases, J by 0 bases, and the region joining them spans 12 bases. Per the germline V gene, SQVTM is the CDR1 and ANQGSEA is the CDR2. The CDR3 contains 14 residues, cysteine and phenylalanine counted. The CDR3 DNA has 42 bases and is translated from base 1. Synthesis of TCR cDNA relied on 5'RACE template switching, a step that introduced a universal primer site along with unique molecular identifiers. cDNA synthesis was primed from both the TCR alpha and TCR beta constant segments. Two PCR steps were used to amplify libraries, with sample barcodes and sequencing adapters being added in the second step. Sequencing of the libraries was done on either Illumina HiSeq 2500 (2x100 bp) or NovaSeq (2x150 bp). From the authors' description of their analysis: Reads were demultiplexed and collapsed into UMI consensus sequences with MIGEC, and V(D)J alignment was performed with MiXCR. Using edgeR on replicate PBMC samples, clonotypes were called vaccine-responding if FDR was below 0.01 and the log2 fold change was above 5 up to day 15. Bulk clonotypes were assigned CD4 or CD8 identity according to which sequenced CD4 or CD8 repertoire held them at higher abundance. TCRdb handled the public reads itself, with Q25 trimming in fastp and clone calling in MiXCR, and kept productive beta chains. Rows with a matching CDR3 protein are joined into one entry that keeps the most common DNA and genes. The V and J calls and clone size come from TCRdb's table, not from the authors' own analysis. In this sample the table shows 550,000 or so distinct CDR3 sequences, roughly a fifth of which occur a single time. Of the sample, around 15% falls within the top ten clones.

Overall results and qualifications from the work: A small share of clonotypes occurred in both CD4 and CD8 compartments, likely arising from convergent recombination. Most clones expanded after primary vaccination were re-detected after the booster (approximately 95% of CD4 and approximately 88% of CD8), suggesting broad memory maintenance. Because abundant contaminating clonotypes from the bulk population could be contained in FACS-sorted repertoires, computational filtering was required. Only a couple of donors were included in the study, so the extent to which the findings can be generalized is limited. Compared with the primary T-cell response, the secondary T-cell response was faster but weaker, reaching its peak on day 5 rather than on day 15.

Reading the label with the study, this specimen's treatment or condition is: live attenuated yellow fever vaccine strain. Two biological replicates of bulk PBMCs were collected at each blood-draw timepoint. A standard Ficoll-Paque protocol was used to isolate PBMCs from peripheral blood. RNA was extracted with TriZol from bulk PBMCs, CD4 and CD8 fractions, and dextramer-positive and dextramer-negative fractions. Sequencing was performed on PBMCs, taken 15 days after the yellow fever booster vaccination. This TCR came from a man aged 25-45 years who received the YFV17D yellow fever vaccine. Recombination joined TRBV29-1 with TRBJ1-1, with the D gene not clear enough to name. The CDR3 loop reads CSVVGRLMNTEAFF. The DNA sequence is as follows: TGCAGCGTTGTCGGGCGTTTAATGAACACTGAAGCTTTCTTT. With the portions outside the CDR3 filled from the reference TRBV29-1 and TRBJ1-1 genes, the complete variable region becomes SAVISQKPSRDICQRGTSLTIQCQVDSQVTMMFWYRQQPGQSLTLIATANQGSEATYESGFVIDKFPISRPNLTFSTLTVSNMSPEDSSIYLCSVVGRLMNTEAFFGQGTRLTVV.